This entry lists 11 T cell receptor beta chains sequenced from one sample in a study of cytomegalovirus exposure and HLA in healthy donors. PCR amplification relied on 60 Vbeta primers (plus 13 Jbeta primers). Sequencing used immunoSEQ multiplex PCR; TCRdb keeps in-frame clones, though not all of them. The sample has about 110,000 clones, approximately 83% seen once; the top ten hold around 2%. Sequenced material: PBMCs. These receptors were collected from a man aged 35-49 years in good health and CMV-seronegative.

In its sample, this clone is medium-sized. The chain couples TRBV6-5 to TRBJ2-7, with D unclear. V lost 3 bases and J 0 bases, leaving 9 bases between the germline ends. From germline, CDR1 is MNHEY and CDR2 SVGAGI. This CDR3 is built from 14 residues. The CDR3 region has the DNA TGTGCCAGCAGTTATACATCCTCCTCCTACGAGCAGTACTTC. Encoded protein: CASSYTSSSYEQYF.

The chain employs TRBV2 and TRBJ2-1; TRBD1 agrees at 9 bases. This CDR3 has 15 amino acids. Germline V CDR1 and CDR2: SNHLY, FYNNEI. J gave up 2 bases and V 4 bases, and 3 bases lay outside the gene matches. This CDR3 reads CASSGQGVTYNEQFF. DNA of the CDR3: TGTGCCAGCAGTGGACAGGGGGTAACCTACAATGAGCAGTTCTTC.

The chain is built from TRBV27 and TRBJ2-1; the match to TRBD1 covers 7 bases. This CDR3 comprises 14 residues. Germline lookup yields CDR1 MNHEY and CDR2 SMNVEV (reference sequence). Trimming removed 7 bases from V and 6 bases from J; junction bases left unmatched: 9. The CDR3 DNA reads TGTGCCAGCACTTTGGGCAGGGGGTCCAATGAGCAGTTCTTC. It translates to CASTLGRGSNEQFF.

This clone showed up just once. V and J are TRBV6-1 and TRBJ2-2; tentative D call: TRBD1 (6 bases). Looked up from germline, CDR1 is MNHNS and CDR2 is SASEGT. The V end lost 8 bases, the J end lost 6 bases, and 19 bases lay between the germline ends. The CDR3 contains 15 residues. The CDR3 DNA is TGTGCCAGCGCTCGTGGGGGCGCCTTCCCCGGGGAGCTGTTTTTT. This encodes CASARGGAFPGELFF.

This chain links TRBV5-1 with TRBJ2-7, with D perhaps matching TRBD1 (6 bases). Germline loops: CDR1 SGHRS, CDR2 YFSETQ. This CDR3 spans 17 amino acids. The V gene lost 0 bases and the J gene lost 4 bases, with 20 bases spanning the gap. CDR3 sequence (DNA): TGCGCCAGCAGCTTGGATCTACTTATCGGGACAACTTACGAGCAGTACTTC. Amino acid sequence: CASSLDLLIGTTYEQYF.

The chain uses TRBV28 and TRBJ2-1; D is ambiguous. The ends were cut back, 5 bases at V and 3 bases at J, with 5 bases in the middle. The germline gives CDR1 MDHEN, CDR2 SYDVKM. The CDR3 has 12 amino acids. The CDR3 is CASSLLYNEQFF. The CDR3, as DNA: TGTGCCAGCAGTCTTCTCTACAATGAGCAGTTCTTC. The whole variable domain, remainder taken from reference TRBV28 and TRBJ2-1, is DVKVTQSSRYLVKRTGEKVFLECVQDMDHENMFWYRQDPGLGLRLIYFSYDVKMKEKGDIPEGYSVSREKKERFSLILESASTNQTSMYLCASSLLYNEQFFGPGTRLTVL.

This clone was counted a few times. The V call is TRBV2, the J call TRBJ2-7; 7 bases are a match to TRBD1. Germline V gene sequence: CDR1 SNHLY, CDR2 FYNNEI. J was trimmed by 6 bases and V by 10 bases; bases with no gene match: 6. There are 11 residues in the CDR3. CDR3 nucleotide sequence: TGTGCCACCCGGACAGGCCGCGAGCAGTACTTC. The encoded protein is CATRTGREQYF.

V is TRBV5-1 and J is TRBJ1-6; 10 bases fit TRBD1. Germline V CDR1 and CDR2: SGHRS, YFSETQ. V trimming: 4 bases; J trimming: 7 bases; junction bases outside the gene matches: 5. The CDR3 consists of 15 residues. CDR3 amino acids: CASSRDRGPNSPLHF. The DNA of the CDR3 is TGCGCCAGCAGCAGGGACAGGGGCCCAAATTCACCCCTCCACTTT. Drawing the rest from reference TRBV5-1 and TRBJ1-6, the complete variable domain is KAGVTQTPRYLIKTRGQQVTLSCSPISGHRSVSWYQQTPGQGLQFLFEYFSETQRNKGNFPGRFSGRQFSNSRSEMNVSTLELGDSALYLCASSRDRGPNSPLHFGNGTRLTVT.

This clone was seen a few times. This CDR3 is CASLGQSNQPQHF. In DNA, the CDR3 is TGTGCCAGCTTGGGACAGAGCAATCAGCCCCAGCATTTT. The chain employs TRBV6-1 and TRBJ1-5; 7 bases agree with TRBD1. This CDR3 has 13 residues. The ends lost 8 bases at V and 1 base at J; junction bases unmatched: 2. Germline CDR1 and CDR2: MNHNS and SASEGT.

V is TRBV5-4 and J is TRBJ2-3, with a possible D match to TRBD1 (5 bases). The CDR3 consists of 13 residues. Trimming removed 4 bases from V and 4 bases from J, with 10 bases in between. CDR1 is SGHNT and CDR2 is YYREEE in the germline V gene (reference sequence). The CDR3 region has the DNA TGTGCCAGCAGCCTAAGACAGTCAGATACGCAGTATTTT. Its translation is CASSLRQSDTQYF.

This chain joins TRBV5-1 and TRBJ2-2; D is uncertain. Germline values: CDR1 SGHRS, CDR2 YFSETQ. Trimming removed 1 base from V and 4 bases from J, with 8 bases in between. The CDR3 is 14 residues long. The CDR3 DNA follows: TGCGCCAGCAGCTTGCCCAGTGCCACCGGGGAGCTGTTTTTT. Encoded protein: CASSLPSATGELFF.